This record looks at one T cell receptor (beta chain) sequence and its context. Its target is not known. The same CDR3 can be traced to other DNA sequences in this sample. These data come from a study of T cell responses to AZD1222 COVID-19 vaccine. Study observations and caveats: Just six people given AZD1222 tested seropositive at baseline. Clonal diversity was possibly underestimated, and the donors were mostly white British, with more females.

Repertoires were generated with immunoSEQ multiplex PCR, while TCRdb's copy carries only in-frame clones and drops some. The data show approximately 100,000 clones, roughly 92% seen once. The clonotype originates from an adult in good health. This material consisted of peripheral blood, taken on day 0 of AZD1222 vaccination.

CDR3 protein: CAISAGQQETQYF. The DNA for the CDR3 is TGTGCCATCAGTGCGGGACAACAAGAGACCCAGTACTTC. V gene TRBV10-3 combines with J gene TRBJ2-5, with D possibly TRBD1 on 6 matching bases. The CDR3 runs to 13 residues. Deletions cut 4 bases from V and 2 bases from J, with 8 bases between. Looked up from germline, CDR1 is ENHRY and CDR2 is SYGVKD.